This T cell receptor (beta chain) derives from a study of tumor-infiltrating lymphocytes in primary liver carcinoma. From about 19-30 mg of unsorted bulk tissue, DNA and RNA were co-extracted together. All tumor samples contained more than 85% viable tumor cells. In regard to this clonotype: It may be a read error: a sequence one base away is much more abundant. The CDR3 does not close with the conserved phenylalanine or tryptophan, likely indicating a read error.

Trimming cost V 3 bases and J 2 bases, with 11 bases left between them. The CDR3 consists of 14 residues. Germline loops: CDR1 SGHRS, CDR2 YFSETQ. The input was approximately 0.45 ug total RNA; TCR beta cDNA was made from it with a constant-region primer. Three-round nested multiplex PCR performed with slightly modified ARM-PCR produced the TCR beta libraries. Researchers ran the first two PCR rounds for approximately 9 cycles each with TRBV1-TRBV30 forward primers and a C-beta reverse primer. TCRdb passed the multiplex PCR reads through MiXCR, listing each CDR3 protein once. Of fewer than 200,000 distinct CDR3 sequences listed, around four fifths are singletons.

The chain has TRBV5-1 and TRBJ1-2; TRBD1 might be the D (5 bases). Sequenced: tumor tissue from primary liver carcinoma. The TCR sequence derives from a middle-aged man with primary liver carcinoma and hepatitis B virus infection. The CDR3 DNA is TGCGCCAGCAGCTGGGACTCCCCCAACTATGGCTACACCTTA. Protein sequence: CASSWDSPNYGYTL.